Following are 2 T cell receptor beta chains from one sample sequenced in a study of blood T cells in healthy people across ages (dated by TCRdb to between 2015 and 2017). Libraries were constructed by 5' RACE. The sample was run on an Illumina HiSeq 2500. A second roughly 7 to 11 cycle PCR used a sample-barcoded 5' primer and a J-beta primer mix. Using fastp at Q25 and MiXCR, TCRdb reprocessed the public reads and kept productive beta chains. Every entry covers one CDR3 protein and lists the most common genes and DNA from its rows. Recorded for this sample are about 720,000 distinct CDR3 sequences; approximately 22% of them occurred a single time. Clones ranked in the top ten supply 22% of the sample. Sample: blood. The receptors come from a man in his sixties or seventies in good health.

Ten or more counts support this clonotype. This chain connects TRBV4-3 to TRBJ2-1; no firm D call. The V and J ends lost 3 bases and 7 bases respectively, with 13 bases between them. Looked up from germline, CDR1 is LGHNA and CDR2 is YSLEER. This CDR3 has 14 amino acids. CDR3 in amino acids: CASSHTPGTNEQFF. The CDR3 nucleotides read TGCGCCAGCAGCCATACCCCTGGTACTAATGAGCAGTTCTTC.

The rearrangement links TRBV3-1 to TRBJ2-3; perhaps TRBD2 as D (5 bases). The V end lost 1 base, the J end lost 7 bases, and 12 bases lay between the germline ends. The CDR3 consists of 14 residues. CDR1 is LGHDT, CDR2 YNNKEL, per germline (reference sequence). CDR3 DNA: TGTGCCAGCAGCCAAGGTGGGAGCGTCTATACGCAGTATTTT. It translates to CASSQGGSVYTQYF.